This TCR beta chain is drawn from a study of T cell changes during pregnancy in multiple sclerosis. Produced via immunoSEQ multiplex PCR; TCRdb's table is partial and in-frame only. The sample holds approximately 79,000 clones, approximately 92% seen once. CDR3 length equals 14 residues. The germline CDR1 and CDR2 sequences are MNHEY and SVGAGI. V shed 6 bases, J shed 4 bases, and the junction held 9 bases outside the gene matches. The source of this sequence is a female donor in good health, enrolled as a control in a pregnancy study. The sequences come from peripheral blood, collected in the second trimester of pregnancy. The chain uses TRBV6-5 and TRBJ2-7, with 7 bases aligning to TRBD2. The CDR3 here is CASSPSRGSYEQYF. As DNA, the CDR3 is TGTGCCAGCAGCCCCTCGCGGGGGTCTTACGAGCAGTACTTC.